This TCR beta chain was retrieved from a study of T cells in Graves' hyperthyroidism and ophthalmopathy. RNA transcripts gave rise to amplified TCR beta CDR3 regions. The primer set for the first-round RT-PCR of the TCR CDR3 was HTBI. A single record per CDR3 protein comes from TCRdb applying MiXCR to the multiplex PCR reads. The sample gives 640,000 or so distinct CDR3 sequences, 14% to 15% of which show up once; approximately 4.3% is in the top ten. With 3 bases clipped from V and 6 bases from J, the junction kept 11 bases outside the gene matches. This CDR3 comprises 17 residues. The germline V gene encodes CDR1 MDHEN and CDR2 SYDVKM.

The J gene is TRBJ2-7, the V gene TRBV28; 13 bases are a match to TRBD2. This receptor was identified in a woman aged 40 to 50 with Graves' ophthalmopathy. The sample was blood. The CDR3 loop is CASSFELAGGSATEQYF. CDR3 bases: TGTGCCAGCAGTTTCGAACTAGCGGGAGGGAGTGCCACCGAGCAGTACTTC.